This T cell receptor (beta chain) was identified in a study of blood T cell repertoires in COVID-19 (TCRdb year 2020). Background for the entire study: The collaborator samples originated in the United States, Italy and Spain and spanned the acute and convalescent phases of COVID-19. The prospective study material was composed of cDNA or gDNA derived from T cells, B-cell-depleted T cells, or PBMCs. The dataset comprised deeply sampled blood TCRbeta repertoires from subjects exposed to, actively infected with, or recovered from COVID-19. The repertoires were made available in a free public database intended to serve as a resource for research on the immune response to SARS-CoV-2. Samples came from the ongoing ImmuneRACE study (first 160 participants) plus 1,254 subjects from 6 global collaborators. Nearly every sample came with metadata listing a de-identified subject ID, COVID-19 status, age in years and sex. Where available, HLA class I and class II types were obtained from metadata supplied by the sample provider rather than from assay-based typing.

The immunoSEQ Assay, a bias-controlled multiplex PCR, was used to amplify TCRbeta CDR3 regions from genomic DNA. On the authors' methods: Nucleated cell counts per sample were estimated from amplification of reference gene primers within the assay. To quantify the absolute abundance of each unique TCRbeta CDR3 rearrangement, sequence reads were collapsed and filtered. For each sample, productive Simpson clonality was calculated as the square root of Simpson's diversity index over productive rearrangements. This is the immuneACCESS table as TCRdb keeps it, with only in-frame sequences that have V and J called. A part of the clones is gone; compared with another copy, unresolved V genes explain less than half, and the rest is unexplained. V, J and clone size are those of that table, while D and trimming were read from the DNA. Recorded for this sample are around 220,000 clones; approximately 85% of them occurred a single time. The top ten hold roughly 8.2% of the sample.

Turning to this clone: What antigen it recognizes has not been identified. Base qualities are missing; no much larger clone stands one base away.

At one collaborating source in Seattle, patients were enrolled during active infection and were followed longitudinally through the course of disease. Each collaborating institution followed its own protocols to collect whole blood in K2EDTA tubes. For TCRbeta analysis, collaborator samples were shipped as frozen whole blood, as isolated PBMCs, or as DNA extracted from either sample type. Summary of the overall study and its limitations: How much clinical and demographic metadata was included differed by source and by participant, and the metadata was provided uncurated.

From the germline V gene (reference sequence), CDR1 is DFQATT and CDR2 is SNEGSKA. From the cysteine up to the phenylalanine, the CDR3 has a length of 11 residues. The retained sequence is limited to the CDR3, 33 bases, with the frame set at the first base. For this chain, trimming is 6 bases at the V end and 9 bases at the J end, and the number of junction bases without a gene match is 6. This receptor was identified in a woman aged 80 or over with COVID-19, enrolled during active disease. Sequenced input: peripheral blood. This receptor chain uses TRBV20-1 and TRBJ2-7, and 9 junction bases match TRBD1. DNA sequence: TGCAGTGCCAGACAGGGGGGTGGGCAGTACTTC. Its protein is CSARQGGGQYF.